A few counts support the clone carrying this T cell receptor (beta chain). Its cognate antigen is unknown. The immunoSEQ assay was version 4, run in survey mode. The protocol was immunoSEQ multiplex PCR, while the TCRdb copy is restricted to in-frame clones and leaves out a portion. In the table there are several thousand clones, approximately 63% of which are singletons. These data belong to a study of persistence of HIV-infected CD4 T cells. Study-level information: A couple of participants gave one leukapheresis sample; others gave up to about 180 mL blood repeatedly.

V was clipped by 5 bases and J by 2 bases; unmatched bases: 2. Per the germline V gene, CDR1 is SEHNR and CDR2 is FQNEAQ (reference sequence). The CDR3 spans 14 residues. Lysates of CMV-infected fibroblasts at approximately 9.4 ug/mL stimulated these cells. Responding CD4+ T cells were sorted by upregulation of both CD40 ligand and CD69. For at least 4 years, plasma HIV-1 RNA was undetectable (<50 copies/mL). CD8-depleted PBMCs were stimulated 18 hours with anti-CD28/CD49d costimulation, CD40-blocking antibody and enfuvirtide. The clonotype was recovered from an adult man with HIV who was CMV-seropositive. The chain links TRBV7-9 to TRBJ1-2; 10 nucleotides line up with TRBD1. The sequenced sample was CD4+ T cells sorted from PBMCs after approximately 19-hour stimulation, obtained from a patient who received antiretroviral therapy. This CDR3 is CASSTGQGNYGYTF. In nucleotides, the CDR3 is TGTGCCAGCAGCACGGGACAGGGGAACTATGGCTACACCTTC.